This TCR beta chain was sequenced in a study of blood T cell repertoires in COVID-19. Across the whole study: Material from acute and convalescent COVID-19 was sourced from the United States, Italy and Spain. Sample material is recorded as cDNA or gDNA derived from T cells, B-cell-depleted T cells, or PBMCs.

Germline lookup yields CDR1 SQVTM and CDR2 ANQGSEA. The CDR3 contains 12 residues. The germline V and J ends were trimmed by 4 bases and 3 bases, with 10 bases remaining between them. As processed by the authors: It was from reference gene primer amplification that nucleated cell counts were estimated. The data were produced by immunoSEQ multiplex PCR, yet TCRdb's version contains in-frame clones alone and is incomplete. V and J calls and clone size are given by that table; D and trimming were obtained from the DNA. Altogether roughly 160,000 clones are present, around 82% being singletons, with the ten largest covering roughly 20%.

The TCR originated in a man in his sixties who had recovered from COVID-19. The chain carries TRBV29-1 and TRBJ2-7; no clear D gene. Sequenced input: PBMCs or T cells enriched from blood (not recorded which). The CDR3 spells CSVVRQVYEQYF. DNA for the CDR3: TGCAGCGTTGTTCGGCAGGTCTACGAGCAGTACTTC.